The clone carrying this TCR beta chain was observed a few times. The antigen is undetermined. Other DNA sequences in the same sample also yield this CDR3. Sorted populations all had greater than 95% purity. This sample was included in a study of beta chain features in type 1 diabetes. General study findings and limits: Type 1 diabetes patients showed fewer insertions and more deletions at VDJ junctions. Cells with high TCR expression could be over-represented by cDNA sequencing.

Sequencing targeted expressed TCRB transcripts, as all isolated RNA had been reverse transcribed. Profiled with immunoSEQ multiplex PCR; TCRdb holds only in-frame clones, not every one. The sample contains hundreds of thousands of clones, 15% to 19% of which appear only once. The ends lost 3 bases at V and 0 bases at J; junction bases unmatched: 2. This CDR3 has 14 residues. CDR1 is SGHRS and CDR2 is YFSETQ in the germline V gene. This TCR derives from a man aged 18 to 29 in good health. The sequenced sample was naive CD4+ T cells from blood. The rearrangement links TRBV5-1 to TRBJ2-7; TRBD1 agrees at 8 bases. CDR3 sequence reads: CASSSGQASYEQYF. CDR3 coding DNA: TGCGCCAGCAGCTCGGGACAGGCCTCCTACGAGCAGTACTTC.